This passage covers 27 T cell receptor beta chains from one sample sequenced in a study of shared clonotypes between healthy human individuals. Data came from immunoSEQ multiplex PCR; TCRdb stores just in-frame clones and leaves some out. This sample has over a million clones, with approximately 80% found just once. The sequencing input was memory CD4+ T cells from PBMCs. Subset indicated: CD45RA-negative fraction. The receptors shown here come from a man younger than 35 in good health. Some clones in this sample may be carry-over from other donors' samples.

This clone showed up just a few times. The chain uses TRBV5-1 and TRBJ2-6; TRBD1 might be the D (8 bases). CDR3 length equals 18 residues. V shed 4 bases and J shed 2 bases, with 19 bases lying between them. Germline V gene data show CDR1 as SGHRS and CDR2 as YFSETQ. CDR3 sequence (DNA): TGCGCCAGCAGCCCCGGACAGGGAGGGGTAGCTGGGGCCAACGTCCTGACTTTC. Translating it yields CASSPGQGGVAGANVLTF.

This rearrangement joins TRBV5-1 to TRBJ2-3; no clear D. The CDR3 totals 14 residues. The V end was cut by 0 bases, the J end by 6 bases, with 11 bases between. The germline V gene encodes CDR1 SGHRS and CDR2 YFSETQ. The CDR3 sequence: CASSLDRGMDTQYF. The DNA of the CDR3 is TGCGCCAGCAGCTTGGATCGTGGGATGGATACGCAGTATTTT.

V and J are TRBV11-2 and TRBJ2-1; 11 bases are shared with TRBD2. The CDR3 extends over 18 amino acids. Germline trimming cut 4 bases from V and 8 bases from J; bases unmatched to any gene: 16. Germline assignment: CDR1 SGHAT and CDR2 FQNNGV. CDR3 region: CASSSPPGTSGLYHEQFF. CDR3 bases: TGTGCCAGCAGCTCCCCACCGGGGACTAGCGGTCTTTATCATGAGCAGTTCTTC.

This clone was observed a handful of times. V gene TRBV2 combines with J gene TRBJ1-5; D gene unclear. This CDR3 is 12 amino acids long. Trimming took 11 bases from V and 5 from J, leaving 13 bases between them. CDR1 and CDR2 (germline): SNHLY, FYNNEI. The CDR3, as DNA: TGTGCCTGCCGGGATTTCGATCAGCCCCAGCATTTT. Translated: CACRDFDQPQHF.

For this clone: A much larger clone sits a single nucleotide away, making a read error possible. This CDR3 is also generated by other DNA sequences in the sample. This sequence joins TRBV9 and TRBJ2-3; 13 positions match TRBD2. V was clipped by 0 bases and J by 3 bases; unmatched bases: 1. Germline V gene sequence: CDR1 SGDLS, CDR2 YYNGEE. This CDR3 region has 16 residues. The DNA of the CDR3 is TGTGCCAGCAGCGTAGGACTAGCGGGAGGAACAGATACGCAGTATTTT. Translated: CASSVGLAGGTDTQYF.

With regard to this clone: At the DNA level, this CDR3 is encoded by other sequences in the same sample as well. The chain has TRBV18 and TRBJ2-3; TRBD1 might be the D (5 bases). Germline V CDR1 and CDR2: KGHSH, LQKENI. The CDR3 has 16 residues. Trimming pared 0 bases from V and 1 base from J, leaving 11 bases between. CDR3 loop: CASSPPSGRGTDTQYF. The CDR3 nucleotides read TGTGCCAGCTCACCACCGTCCGGCAGGGGCACAGATACGCAGTATTTT. Looking up the rest from reference TRBV18 and TRBJ2-3 gives the full variable domain: NAGVMQNPRHLVRRRGQEARLRCSPMKGHSHVYWYRQLPEEGLKFMVYLQKENIIDESGMPKERFSAEFPKEGPSILRIQQVVRGDSAAYFCASSPPSGRGTDTQYFGPGTRLTVL.

This clone was observed a handful of times. The gene calls are TRBV28 and TRBJ2-1; no clear D. The germline gives CDR1 MDHEN, CDR2 SYDVKM. With 3 bases removed from V and 7 bases from J, the gap between germline ends came to 16 bases. The CDR3 consists of 15 residues. CDR3 DNA sequence: TGTGCCAGCAGTTTCACCGGCGCCCTAGGGAATGAGCAGTTCTTC. Translated: CASSFTGALGNEQFF.

The rearrangement joins TRBV18 to TRBJ2-3; the match to TRBD2 covers 10 bases. The germline gives CDR1 KGHSH, CDR2 LQKENI. The CDR3 extends over 16 amino acids. Unmatched junction bases numbered 3, after V lost 0 bases and J lost 3 bases. The CDR3 DNA reads as TGTGCCAGCTCACCACCTAGCGGGAGGATTACAGATACGCAGTATTTT. Translating gives CASSPPSGRITDTQYF.

This chain connects TRBV5-1 to TRBJ2-5; no reliable D call. Germline V gene data show CDR1 as SGHRS and CDR2 as YFSETQ. This CDR3 spans 14 amino acids. The germline V and J ends were trimmed by 2 bases and 2 bases, with 10 bases remaining between them. In DNA, the CDR3 is TGCGCCAGCAGCTTACTAACCGTTCAAGAGACCCAGTACTTC. The encoded protein is CASSLLTVQETQYF.

The CDR3 DNA sequence: TGTGCCACCAGCAGAGAACAGGCAGTATATGGCTACACCTTC. Protein sequence: CATSREQAVYGYTF. The chain joins TRBV15 to TRBJ1-2, with D possibly TRBD1 on 5 matching bases. With 0 bases removed from V and 5 bases from J, the gap between germline ends came to 10 bases. This CDR3 spans 14 amino acids. The germline V gene encodes CDR1 LNHNV and CDR2 YYDKDF (reference sequence).

This chain links TRBV9 with TRBJ2-2; D uncertain. There are 14 residues in the CDR3. V lost 2 bases and J lost 5, with 10 bases in between. Germline V gene sequence: CDR1 SGDLS, CDR2 YYNGEE. The DNA of the CDR3 is TGTGCCAGCAGCGTTAGTCCCCAGACCGGGGAGCTGTTTTTT. This sequence encodes CASSVSPQTGELFF.

This chain joins TRBV5-1 and TRBJ2-3; D may be TRBD2 (8 bases). Trimming cost V 4 bases and J 2 bases, with 17 bases left between them. The germline CDR1 and CDR2 sequences are SGHRS and YFSETQ. The CDR3 is 16 amino acids. The DNA of the CDR3 is TGCGCCAGCAGCCCCTCGGGAGGGGGCTTCACAGATACGCAGTATTTT. Translating it yields CASSPSGGGFTDTQYF.

On this clone: Given a far larger clone just one base away, this is likely a sequencing read error. At the DNA level, this CDR3 is encoded by other sequences in the same sample as well. The chain links TRBV28 to TRBJ1-5; D may be TRBD1 (5 bases). The CDR3 sequence is 15 residues long. Germline V gene sequence: CDR1 MDHEN, CDR2 SYDVKM. CDR3 nucleotides: TGTGCCAGCAGTTTAGGCGGCGTGGGGGATCAGCCCCAGCACTTT. It specifies CASSLGGVGDQPQHF. The variable domain in full, completed from reference TRBV28 and TRBJ1-5, reads DVKVTQSSRYLVKRTGEKVFLECVQDMDHENMFWYRQDPGLGLRLIYFSYDVKMKEKGDIPEGYSVSREKKERFSLILESASTNQTSMYLCASSLGGVGDQPQHFGDGTRLSIL.

Of note for this clone: This sample includes further DNA sequences coding for the same CDR3. V usage is TRBV9 and J usage is TRBJ2-2; no firm D call. This CDR3 contains 12 residues. Trimming took off 6 bases at V and 2 bases at J, with 5 bases between the two ends. Germline V gives CDR1 SGDLS, CDR2 YYNGEE. As DNA, the CDR3 is TGTGCCAGCACCCTCAACACCGGGGAGCTGTTTTTT. Translating it yields CASTLNTGELFF. Complete variable domain (other parts from reference TRBV9 and TRBJ2-2): DSGVTQTPKHLITATGQRVTLRCSPRSGDLSVYWYQQSLDQGLQFLIQYYNGEERAKGNILERFSAQQFPDLHSELNLSSLELGDSALYFCASTLNTGELFFGEGSRLTVL.

Regarding this clone: Other DNA sequences in this sample translate to the same CDR3. J is TRBJ2-5 and V is TRBV29-1; D is undetermined. The germline CDR1 and CDR2 sequences are SQVTM and ANQGSEA. The V end lost 4 bases, the J end lost 2 bases, and 8 bases lay between the germline ends. CDR3 length equals 12 residues. The CDR3 region is CSVVTQQETQYF. CDR3 bases: TGCAGCGTTGTCACACAGCAAGAGACCCAGTACTTC.

This chain uses TRBV28 with TRBJ2-7; 7 bases fit TRBD1. V shed 4 bases, J shed 1 base, and the junction held 4 bases outside the gene matches. The V gene's germline CDR1 is MDHEN and CDR2 SYDVKM. The CDR3 contains 14 residues. DNA of the CDR3: TGTGCCAGCAGTTCAGGACAGGCTTCCTACGAGCAGTACTTC. Protein sequence: CASSSGQASYEQYF.

Regarding this clone: Additional DNA sequences in this sample encode the identical CDR3. In DNA form, the CDR3 reads TGTGCCAGCAGCTTGGGCAGAAACACCGGGGAGCTGTTTTTT. This encodes CASSLGRNTGELFF. This chain connects TRBV7-9 to TRBJ2-2; D is undetermined. Per germline, CDR1 SEHNR and CDR2 FQNEAQ (reference sequence). The V end lost 3 bases, the J end lost 2 bases, and 7 bases lay between the germline ends. The CDR3 runs to 14 residues.

The genes are TRBV5-1 and TRBJ1-1, with 7 nucleotides matching TRBD1. CDR1 is SGHRS and CDR2 is YFSETQ in the germline V gene. The CDR3 spans 17 residues. V was clipped by 0 bases and J by 0 bases; unmatched bases: 8. The CDR3, as DNA: TGCGCCAGCAGCTTGGGAGGGGGCGCAAATCTGAACACTGAAGCTTTCTTT. This codes for CASSLGGGANLNTEAFF.

The chain employs TRBV19 and TRBJ2-1, with D possibly matching TRBD1 (6 bases). Germline V gives CDR1 LNHDA, CDR2 SQIVND (reference sequence). Trimming took off 3 bases at V and 12 bases at J, with 12 bases between the two ends. CDR3 length: 12 residues. The CDR3 sequence is CASSMEDSTQFF. CDR3 DNA sequence: TGTGCCAGTAGTATGGAGGACAGTACGCAGTTCTTC.

The count of this clone is one. This chain joins TRBV2 and TRBJ2-4; D is perhaps TRBD2 (6 bases). V lost 6 bases and J lost 2, with 14 bases in between. CDR1 SNHLY and CDR2 FYNNEI come from the germline V gene. The CDR3 consists of 15 residues. The CDR3 protein is CASSALRGSKNIQYF. The CDR3 bases are TGTGCCAGCAGCGCCTTGCGGGGATCCAAAAACATTCAGTACTTC.

As for this clone: Other DNA sequences in the sample encode the same CDR3. The rearrangement links TRBV5-1 to TRBJ1-5; 8 bases match TRBD1. Germline loops: CDR1 SGHRS, CDR2 YFSETQ. V gave up 4 bases and J gave up 4 bases; unmatched junction bases: 7. The CDR3 extends over 15 amino acids. The CDR3 reads CASSLQGGSNQPQHF. CDR3 nucleotide sequence: TGCGCCAGCAGCCTACAGGGGGGCTCTAATCAGCCCCAGCATTTT.

In the case of this clone: Additional DNA sequences in this sample encode the identical CDR3. The chain joins TRBV5-1 to TRBJ1-1; D is possibly TRBD1 (5 bases). There are 14 residues in the CDR3. The germline V and J ends were trimmed by 4 bases and 1 base, with 11 bases remaining between them. CDR1 SGHRS and CDR2 YFSETQ come from the germline V gene. The CDR3: CASSRGTANTEAFF. CDR3 nucleotide sequence: TGCGCCAGCAGCCGCGGGACCGCGAACACTGAAGCTTTCTTT.

The rearrangement uses TRBV7-3 and TRBJ2-1, with a weak D call TRBD1 (6 bases). With 5 bases removed from V and 5 bases from J, the gap between germline ends came to 13 bases. This CDR3 comprises 14 residues. The germline V gene encodes CDR1 SGHTA and CDR2 FQGTGA. The CDR3 reads CASSTIGTNNEQFF. CDR3 DNA: TGTGCCAGCAGCACTATAGGGACAAACAATGAGCAGTTCTTC.

Details on this clone: Relative to the germline gene, one junction end is altered; a read error may explain this. The chain recombines TRBV7-3 with TRBJ2-2; 8 bases map to TRBD2. Per germline, CDR1 SGHTA and CDR2 FQGTGA. CDR3 size: 15 residues. The CDR3 region is CASSLSTGRARGAVF. The DNA of the CDR3 is TGTGCCAGCAGCTTAAGTACCGGGAGGGCCCGGGGAGCTGTTTTT.

The chain uses TRBV7-9 and TRBJ1-2; D is perhaps TRBD1 (5 bases). CDR1 is SEHNR, CDR2 FQNEAQ, per germline (reference sequence). There are 15 residues in the CDR3. The V end lost 5 bases, the J end lost 4 bases, and 17 bases lay between the germline ends. The CDR3 DNA is TGTGCCAGCAGCCCCCCTCGCGGGACCCCCTATGGCTACACCTTC. Its protein is CASSPPRGTPYGYTF.

To note about this clone: Given a much more abundant clone one base away, this may be a read error. Other nucleotide sequences from this sample produce the same CDR3. The chain is built from TRBV7-3 and TRBJ1-3, with D possibly matching TRBD1 (5 bases). Germline V CDR1 and CDR2: SGHTA, FQGTGA. Trimming left V 0 bases short and J 2 bases short, with 5 bases between. This CDR3 region has 14 residues. For the CDR3, the DNA is TGTGCCAGCAGCTTAACAGGGGCTGGAAACACCATATATTTT. Its protein product is CASSLTGAGNTIYF.

This clone was counted at least ten times. The chain recombines TRBV5-1 with TRBJ2-1; TRBD2 aligns across 11 bases. The germline V gene encodes CDR1 SGHRS and CDR2 YFSETQ. With V trimmed by 0 bases and J by 10 bases, 6 bases remained unmatched. The CDR3 is 15 amino acids. This CDR3 reads CASSLEWGTSGEQFF. DNA of the CDR3: TGCGCCAGCAGCTTGGAGTGGGGGACTAGCGGAGAGCAGTTCTTC.